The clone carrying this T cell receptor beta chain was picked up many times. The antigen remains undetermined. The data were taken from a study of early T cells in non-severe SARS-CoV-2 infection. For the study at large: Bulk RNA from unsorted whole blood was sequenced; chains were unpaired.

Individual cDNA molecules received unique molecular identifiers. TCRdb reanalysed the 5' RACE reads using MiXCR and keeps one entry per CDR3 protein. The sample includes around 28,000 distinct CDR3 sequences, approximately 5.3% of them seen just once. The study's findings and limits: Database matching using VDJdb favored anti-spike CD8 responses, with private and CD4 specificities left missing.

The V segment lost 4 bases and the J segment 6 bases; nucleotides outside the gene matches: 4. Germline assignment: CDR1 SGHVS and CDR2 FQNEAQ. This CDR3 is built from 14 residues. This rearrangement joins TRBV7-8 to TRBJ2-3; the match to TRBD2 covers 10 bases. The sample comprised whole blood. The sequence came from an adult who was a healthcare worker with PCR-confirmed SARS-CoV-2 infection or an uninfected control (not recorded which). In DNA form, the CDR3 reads TGTGCCAGCAGCTCCAGCGGGAGGGCGGATACGCAGTATTTT. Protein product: CASSSSGRADTQYF. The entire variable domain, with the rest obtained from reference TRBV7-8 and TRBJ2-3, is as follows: GAGVSQSPRYKVAKRGQDVALRCDPISGHVSLFWYQQALGQGPEFLTYFQNEAQLDKSGLPSDRFFAERPEGSVSTLKIQRTQQEDSAVYLCASSSSGRADTQYFGPGTRLTVL.